This TCR beta chain is from a study of technical replicates of blood from a few donors. The V gene lost 6 bases and the J gene lost 12 bases, with 20 bases spanning the gap. The CDR3 is 14 amino acids. Germline V gives CDR1 MNHEY, CDR2 SVGAGI. The method was immunoSEQ multiplex PCR; TCRdb's version includes in-frame clones alone and lacks a portion of them. The profile shows 70,000 to 90,000 clones, approximately 90% of them singletons. The sequencing sample was made of T cells isolated from PBMCs. This TCR was recovered from a human donor in good health. The chain has TRBV6-5 and TRBJ1-4, with TRBD1 as a possible D gene (6 bases). This CDR3 reads CASSPGTGGAELFF. For the CDR3, the DNA is TGTGCCAGCAGCCCTGGTACCGGGGGGGCAGAACTGTTTTTT.